Sequencing of this T cell receptor beta chain was carried out in a study of radiation and T cells in renal cell carcinoma. With 1 base removed from V and 7 bases from J, the gap between germline ends came to 4 bases. Germline CDR1 and CDR2: LNHNV and YYDKDF (reference sequence). CDR3 length: 12 residues. The time point was: blood 2 weeks post-SBRT. Treatment specified: 15 Gy SBRT to primary tumor, nephrectomy 4 weeks later. The repertoire was sequenced with immunoSEQ multiplex PCR; TCRdb's copy has only in-frame clones and lacks some. The table lists 100,000 to 150,000 clones, approximately 78% of them singletons.

The chain carries TRBV15 and TRBJ2-2; D gene uncertain. The material sequenced was blood, taken from a patient whose treatment included radiotherapy and nephrectomy. The sequence derives from a woman between 55 and 75 years old with renal cell carcinoma. CDR3 nucleotides: TGTGCCACCAGCAGAGTTGGCGGGGAGCTGTTTTTT. Protein: CATSRVGGELFF.